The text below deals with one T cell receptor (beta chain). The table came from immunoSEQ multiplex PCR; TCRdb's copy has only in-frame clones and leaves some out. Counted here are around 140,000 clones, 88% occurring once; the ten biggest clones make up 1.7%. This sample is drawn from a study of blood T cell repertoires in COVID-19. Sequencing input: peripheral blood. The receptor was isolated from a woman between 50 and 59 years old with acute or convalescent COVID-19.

The CDR3 DNA is TGCGCCAGCAGCTTGGGGGAGAGGAGTGGCTACACCTTC. This encodes CASSLGERSGYTF. The gene calls are TRBV5-1 and TRBJ1-2; D call uncertain. The germline V and J ends were trimmed by 0 bases and 7 bases, with 10 bases remaining between them. The CDR3 consists of 13 residues. The germline CDR1 and CDR2 sequences are SGHRS and YFSETQ.